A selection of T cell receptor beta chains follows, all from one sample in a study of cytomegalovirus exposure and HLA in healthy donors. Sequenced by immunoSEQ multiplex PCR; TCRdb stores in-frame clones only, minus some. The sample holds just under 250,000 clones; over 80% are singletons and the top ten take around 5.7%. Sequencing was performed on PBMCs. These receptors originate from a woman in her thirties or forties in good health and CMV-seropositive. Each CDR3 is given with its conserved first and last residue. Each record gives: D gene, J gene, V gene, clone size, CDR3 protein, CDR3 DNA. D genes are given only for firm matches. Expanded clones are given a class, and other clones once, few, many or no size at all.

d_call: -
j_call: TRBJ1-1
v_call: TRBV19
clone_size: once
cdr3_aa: CASSIGLHTEAFF
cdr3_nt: TGTGCCAGTAGTATAGGACTACACACTGAAGCTTTCTTT

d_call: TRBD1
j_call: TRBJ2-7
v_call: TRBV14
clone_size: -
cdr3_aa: CASSPQALFDRGTAEQYF
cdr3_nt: TGTGCCAGCAGCCCCCAGGCCCTCTTCGACAGGGGGACCGCCGAGCAGTACTTC

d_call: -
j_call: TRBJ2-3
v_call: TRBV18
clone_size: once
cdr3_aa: CASSPDIGTDTQYF
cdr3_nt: TGTGCCAGCTCACCTGACATAGGCACAGATACGCAGTATTTT

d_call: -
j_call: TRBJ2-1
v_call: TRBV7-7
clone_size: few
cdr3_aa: CASSSGVYNEQFF
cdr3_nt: TGTGCCAGCAGCTCCGGGGTTTACAATGAGCAGTTCTTC

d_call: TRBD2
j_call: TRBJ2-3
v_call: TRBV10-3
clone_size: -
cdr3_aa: CAISDFSGRTDTQYF
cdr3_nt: TGTGCCATCAGTGATTTTAGCGGGAGAACCGATACGCAGTATTTT

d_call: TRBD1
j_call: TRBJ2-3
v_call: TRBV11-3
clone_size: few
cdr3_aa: CASSLSDRGWGTDTQYF
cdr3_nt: TGTGCCAGCAGCTTAAGTGACAGGGGTTGGGGCACAGATACGCAGTATTTT

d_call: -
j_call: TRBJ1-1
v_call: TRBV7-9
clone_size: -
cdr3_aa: CSSSVVSTEAFF
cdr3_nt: TGTTCCAGCAGCGTAGTGAGCACTGAAGCTTTCTTT

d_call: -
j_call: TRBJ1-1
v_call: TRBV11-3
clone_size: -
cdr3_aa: CASSSRPGTGTEAFF
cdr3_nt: TGTGCCAGCAGCTCGAGACCCGGTACGGGGACTGAAGCTTTCTTT

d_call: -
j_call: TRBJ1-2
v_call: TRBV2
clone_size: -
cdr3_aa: CASSVGPGGYTF
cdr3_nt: TGTGCCAGCAGTGTCGGCCCAGGAGGCTACACCTTC

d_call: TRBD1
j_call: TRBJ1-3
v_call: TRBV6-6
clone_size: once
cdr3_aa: CASSFSFRGPGNTIYF
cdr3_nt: TGTGCCAGCAGTTTTTCATTTAGGGGGCCTGGAAACACCATATATTTT

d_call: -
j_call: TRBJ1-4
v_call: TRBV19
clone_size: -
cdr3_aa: CASSKGRGGNHGRNEKLFF
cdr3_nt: TGTGCCAGTAGCAAAGGTCGGGGAGGAAATCATGGGAGGAATGAAAAACTGTTTTTT

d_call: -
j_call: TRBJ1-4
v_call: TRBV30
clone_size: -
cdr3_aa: CASSRAATNEKLFF
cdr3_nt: TGTGCCTCCTCCCGAGCGGCAACTAATGAAAAACTGTTTTTT

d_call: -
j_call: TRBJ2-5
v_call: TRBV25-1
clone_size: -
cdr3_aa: CASRPTAVGTQYF
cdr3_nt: TGTGCCAGCAGGCCCACGGCGGTGGGGACCCAGTACTTC

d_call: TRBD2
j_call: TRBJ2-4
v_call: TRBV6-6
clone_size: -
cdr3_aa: CASRSVAGLNIQYF
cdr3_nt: TGTGCCAGCAGGTCCGTAGCGGGGTTAAACATTCAGTACTTC

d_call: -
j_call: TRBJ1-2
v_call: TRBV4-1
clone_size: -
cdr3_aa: CASSQEAAAPNYGYTF
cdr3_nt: TGCGCCAGCAGCCAAGAGGCGGCAGCTCCTAACTATGGCTACACCTTC

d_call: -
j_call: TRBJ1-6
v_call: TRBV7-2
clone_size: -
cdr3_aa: CASSLHRENSPLHF
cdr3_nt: TGTGCCAGCAGCTTACACAGAGAAAATTCCCCCCTCCACTTT

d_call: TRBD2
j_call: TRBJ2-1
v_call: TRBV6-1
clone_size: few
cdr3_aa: CASRRGTGLNEQFF
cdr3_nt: TGTGCCAGCAGGCGGGGGACTGGACTCAATGAGCAGTTCTTC

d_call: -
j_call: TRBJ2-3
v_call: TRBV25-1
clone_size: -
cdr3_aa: CASSEYKGGTDTQYF
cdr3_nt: TGTGCCAGCAGTGAATACAAGGGGGGCACAGATACGCAGTATTTT

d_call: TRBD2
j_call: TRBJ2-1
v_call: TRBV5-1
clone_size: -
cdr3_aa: CASSPQREASNEQFF
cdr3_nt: TGCGCCAGCAGCCCCCAGCGGGAGGCCTCCAATGAGCAGTTCTTC

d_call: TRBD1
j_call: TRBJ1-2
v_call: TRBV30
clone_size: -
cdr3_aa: CAWSARDRDSDGYTF
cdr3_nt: TGTGCCTGGAGTGCCCGGGACAGGGATTCCGATGGCTACACCTTC

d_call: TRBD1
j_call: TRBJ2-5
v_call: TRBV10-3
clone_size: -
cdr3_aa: CATYPGQGQETQYF
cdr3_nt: TGTGCCACCTATCCGGGACAGGGTCAAGAGACCCAGTACTTC

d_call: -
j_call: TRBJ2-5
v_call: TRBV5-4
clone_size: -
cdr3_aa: CASSFPTGLETQYF
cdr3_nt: TGTGCCAGCAGCTTTCCGACTGGATTGGAGACCCAGTACTTC

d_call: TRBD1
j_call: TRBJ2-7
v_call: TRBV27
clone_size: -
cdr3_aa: CASGGTGSSYEQYF
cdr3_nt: TGTGCCAGCGGGGGGACAGGTTCCTCCTACGAGCAGTACTTC

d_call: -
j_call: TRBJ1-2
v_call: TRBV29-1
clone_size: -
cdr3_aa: CSVEPTDYGYTF
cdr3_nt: TGCAGCGTTGAACCGACAGACTATGGCTACACCTTC